Sequencing of this T cell receptor (beta chain) was carried out in a study of Ad26.COV2.S vaccination and SARS-CoV-2 variants. The CDR3 is 11 residues long. The V gene lost 2 bases and the J gene lost 3 bases, with 3 bases spanning the gap. Germline V gene data show CDR1 as SGHRS and CDR2 as YFSETQ. Some clones are missing from TCRdb's copy, which holds only in-frame ones; the method was immunoSEQ multiplex PCR. The data show 350,000 to 450,000 clones, approximately 81% seen once. The treatment: 15 to 20 received Ad26.COV2.S at low or high dose, single or two shots; five or six received placebo; per-sample allocation not given. Day 63 following the first vaccine or placebo injection was when the samples were taken. Vaccination employed an Ad26 vector expressing the Wuhan-strain SARS-CoV-2 spike.

Sequencing used peripheral blood, obtained in a trial of Ad26.COV2.S vaccine versus placebo. The chain recombines TRBV5-1 with TRBJ2-7; D call uncertain. The clonotype originates from a person between 18 and 59 years old who received the Ad26.COV2.S COVID-19 vaccine or a placebo. The CDR3 sequence: CASSLHYEQYF. The CDR3 nucleotides read TGCGCCAGCAGCTTACACTACGAGCAGTACTTC.